The 22 T cell receptor beta chains below all came from one sample that was sequenced in a study of CD8 T cells in Susac syndrome. Random hexamers served to reverse transcribe roughly 0.5 to 1 ug RNA. TCRdb fed the immunoSEQ multiplex PCR reads into MiXCR, producing one record per CDR3 protein. The table records 100,000 to 150,000 distinct CDR3 sequences, about 93% of them present only once. Sample: CD8+ T cells from PBMCs. These receptors were obtained from a human donor with Susac syndrome.

The CDR3 reads CASSQDPNGGVYQETQYF. CDR3 nucleotide sequence: TGCGCCAGCAGCCAAGATCCCAATGGCGGGGTATACCAAGAGACCCAGTACTTC. J is TRBJ2-5 and V is TRBV4-1, with a weak D call TRBD2 (6 bases). The CDR3 covers 18 residues. Trimming took 0 bases from V and 0 from J, leaving 17 bases between them. In germline, CDR1 is MGHRA, CDR2 YSYEKL.

The rearrangement links TRBV12-3 or TRBV12-4 to TRBJ2-2; D possibly uses TRBD1 or TRBD2 (6 bases each). CDR3 length equals 14 residues. Trimming stripped 4 bases from V and 4 bases from J, with 10 bases between. The CDR3 here is CASSSGASTGELFF. The DNA of the CDR3 is TGTGCCAGCAGTTCGGGGGCGTCCACCGGGGAGCTGTTTTTT.

This clonotype was picked up one time. This chain links TRBV4-3 with TRBJ2-7; D perhaps matches TRBD2 (5 bases). This CDR3 is 16 amino acids long. V lost 3 bases, J lost 2 bases, and 17 bases lay in between. Germline loops: CDR1 LGHNA, CDR2 YSLEER. This CDR3 reads CASSHNIEGFPYEQYF. In DNA, the CDR3 is TGCGCCAGCAGCCACAATATTGAGGGATTCCCCTACGAGCAGTACTTC.

The chain carries TRBV30 and TRBJ1-1, with 9 positions matching TRBD1. The germline V gene has CDR1 GTSNPN and CDR2 SVGIG (reference sequence). J was trimmed by 4 bases and V by 4 bases; bases with no gene match: 10. The CDR3 extends over 15 amino acids. The CDR3 here is CAWKRTGTGRTEAFF. The DNA for the CDR3 is TGTGCCTGGAAAAGGACCGGGACAGGGCGCACTGAAGCTTTCTTT.

The chain carries TRBV4-1 and TRBJ1-2; TRBD1 is a possible D gene (5 bases). The CDR3 loop spans 14 amino acids. V was shortened by 2 bases and J by 7 bases, with 14 bases between the two germline ends. Germline CDR1 reads MGHRA; CDR2 reads YSYEKL. CDR3 protein: CASSQIRGSGGYTF. As DNA, the CDR3 is TGCGCCAGCAGCCAAATTCGGGGGAGTGGTGGCTACACCTTC.

The CDR3 region has the DNA TGCAGTGCTGCGACAGGAGAGAGCTCCTACAATGAGCAGTTCTTC. Its protein is CSAATGESSYNEQFF. The genes are TRBV20-1 and TRBJ2-1; a weak D match, TRBD1 (6 bases). The germline V gene encodes CDR1 DFQATT and CDR2 SNEGSKA (reference sequence). The length of the CDR3 is 15 residues. V lost 5 bases to trimming and J lost 0 bases, with 14 bases between them.

The chain carries TRBV4-3 and TRBJ2-1; 9 bases align to TRBD1. In germline, CDR1 is LGHNA, CDR2 YSLEER. This CDR3 region has 19 residues. The V and J ends lost 0 bases and 0 bases, in that order; junction bases with no gene match: 9. CDR3 amino acids: CASSQEAGTGRFSYNEQFF. The CDR3 nucleotides read TGCGCCAGCAGCCAAGAAGCGGGGACAGGGAGGTTCTCCTACAATGAGCAGTTCTTC.

The chain carries TRBV30 and TRBJ2-7; TRBD1 is a possible D gene (6 bases). CDR3 length equals 13 residues. CDR1 is GTSNPN and CDR2 is SVGIG in the germline V gene (reference sequence). V dropped 3 bases and J dropped 3 bases, with 12 bases sitting between them. Written as DNA, the CDR3 is TGTGCCTGGAGAGACCAGGGGAACTACGAGCAGTACTTC. It codes for CAWRDQGNYEQYF.

The chain has TRBV25-1 and TRBJ1-1; D is unresolved. Germline CDR1 is MGHDK and CDR2 is SYGVNS. The V gene lost 4 bases and the J gene lost 9 bases, with 9 bases spanning the gap. The CDR3 length is 11 residues. The CDR3 nucleotides are TGTGCCAGCAGTGTCACACAGAAAGCTTTCTTT. The encoded protein is CASSVTQKAFF.

This sequence joins TRBV3-1 and TRBJ2-7, with unresolved D. The V and J ends lost 0 bases and 5 bases respectively, with 14 bases between them. Germline loops: CDR1 LGHDT, CDR2 YNNKEL (reference sequence). The CDR3 sequence is 15 residues long. CDR3 nucleotides: TGTGCCAGCAGCCAAGAAACCGACCAGCGCCACGAGCAGTACTTC. Translation gives CASSQETDQRHEQYF.

The V gene is TRBV20-1, the J gene TRBJ1-1; D is possibly TRBD1 (5 bases). Trimming removed 7 bases from V and 3 bases from J, with 18 bases in between. The CDR3 has 14 residues. Germline V gives CDR1 DFQATT, CDR2 SNEGSKA (reference sequence). This CDR3 is CSVKKTTVHTEAFF. The CDR3 nucleotides read TGCAGTGTCAAAAAGACGACAGTACACACTGAAGCTTTCTTT.

This clonotype came up once. This chain uses TRBV12-3 or TRBV12-4 with TRBJ2-5; D is perhaps TRBD1 (6 bases). The V and J ends lost 6 bases and 4 bases respectively, with 15 bases between them. The CDR3 is 14 residues long. The CDR3 reads CASRDTGLRETQYF. CDR3 DNA: TGTGCCAGCAGGGACACAGGGCTTAGAGAGACCCAGTACTTC.

The V and J genes are TRBV9 and TRBJ1-1; tentatively, D is TRBD1 (6 bases). Trimming removed 4 bases from V and 4 bases from J, with 14 bases in between. The CDR3 contains 14 residues. The germline V gene encodes CDR1 SGDLS and CDR2 YYNGEE. CDR3 amino acids: CASSPRGGITEAFF. In DNA, the CDR3 is TGTGCCAGCAGCCCCAGAGGGGGAATCACTGAAGCTTTCTTT.

The CDR3 coding sequence is TGCGCCAGCAGCCAGCCGGCAAAAGATACGCAGTATTTT. Translating it yields CASSQPAKDTQYF. V and J are TRBV4-1 and TRBJ2-3; D is ambiguous. V gave up 3 bases and J gave up 5 bases, with 9 bases separating them. Germline CDR1 reads MGHRA; CDR2 reads YSYEKL. This CDR3 contains 13 residues.

This chain uses TRBV6-6 with TRBJ2-1; unclear D gene. This CDR3 spans 16 amino acids. Trimming cost V 7 bases and J 4 bases, with 20 bases left between them. The germline V gene has CDR1 MNHNY and CDR2 SVGAGI (reference sequence). In nucleotides, the CDR3 is TGTGCCAGCACCCCAGATAGGCAGATTGATTACAATGAGCAGTTCTTC. Translated: CASTPDRQIDYNEQFF.

This chain uses TRBV30 with TRBJ2-5; D unclear. This CDR3 region has 12 residues. Trimming removed 2 bases from V and 1 base from J, with 5 bases in between. Germline CDR1 reads GTSNPN; CDR2 reads SVGIG (reference sequence). The DNA of the CDR3 is TGTGCCTGGAGTCCAACCCAAGAGACCCAGTACTTC. Protein: CAWSPTQETQYF.

J is TRBJ2-1 and V is TRBV13; 8 bases match TRBD2. The CDR3 runs to 16 residues. Trimming cost V 1 base and J 4 bases; bases outside gene matches: 6. Looked up from germline, CDR1 is PRHDT and CDR2 is FYEKMQ (reference sequence). CDR3 DNA sequence: TGTGCCAGCAGCTTAGCGGGAGGGCCTTCATACAATGAGCAGTTCTTC. It encodes CASSLAGGPSYNEQFF.

The rearrangement uses TRBV9 and TRBJ2-7; a possible D gene is TRBD1 (6 bases). CDR1 and CDR2 from the germline V gene are SGDLS and YYNGEE. The ends were cut back, 2 bases at V and 3 bases at J, with 9 bases in the middle. The CDR3 is 13 residues long. CDR3 coding DNA: TGTGCCAGCAGCGTGGGGGACAACTACGAGCAGTACTTC. Its translation: CASSVGDNYEQYF.

This clonotype has a single count. The rearrangement joins TRBV6-4 to TRBJ2-3, with D perhaps matching TRBD2 (6 bases). The germline gives CDR1 MRHNA, CDR2 SNTAGT. This CDR3 has 16 amino acids. Trimming cost V 4 bases and J 6 bases, with 20 bases left between them. CDR3 DNA sequence: TGTGCCAGCAGTGCCTCTACATGGGGAGGCTGGGATACGCAGTATTTT. It codes for CASSASTWGGWDTQYF.

Only one count was recorded for this clonotype. The genes are TRBV5-1 and TRBJ1-4; D is undetermined. The CDR3 runs to 15 residues. Germline-derived CDR1 and CDR2 are SGHRS and YFSETQ. V was pared by 5 bases and J by 4 bases, with 15 bases between. CDR3 protein: CASSSDGRLNEKLFF. CDR3 coding DNA: TGCGCCAGCAGTTCGGACGGGCGACTTAATGAAAAACTGTTTTTT.

V gene TRBV5-4 combines with J gene TRBJ2-1, with D perhaps matching TRBD1 (5 bases). Looked up from germline, CDR1 is SGHNT and CDR2 is YYREEE (reference sequence). Trimming took 1 base from V and 9 from J, leaving 14 bases between them. The CDR3 spans 14 residues. CDR3 loop: CASSLRGSLSEQFF. Written as DNA, the CDR3 is TGTGCCAGCAGCTTGAGGGGCAGCCTTAGTGAGCAGTTCTTC.

The J gene is TRBJ1-1, the V gene TRBV7-2, with 7 bases lining up with TRBD1. Trimming cost V 5 bases and J 1 base; bases outside gene matches: 7. CDR1 and CDR2 (germline): SGHTA, FQGNSA. The CDR3 has 15 residues. CDR3 loop: CASSPQGTSNTEAFF. CDR3 nucleotides: TGTGCCAGCAGCCCACAGGGGACGTCGAACACTGAAGCTTTCTTT.